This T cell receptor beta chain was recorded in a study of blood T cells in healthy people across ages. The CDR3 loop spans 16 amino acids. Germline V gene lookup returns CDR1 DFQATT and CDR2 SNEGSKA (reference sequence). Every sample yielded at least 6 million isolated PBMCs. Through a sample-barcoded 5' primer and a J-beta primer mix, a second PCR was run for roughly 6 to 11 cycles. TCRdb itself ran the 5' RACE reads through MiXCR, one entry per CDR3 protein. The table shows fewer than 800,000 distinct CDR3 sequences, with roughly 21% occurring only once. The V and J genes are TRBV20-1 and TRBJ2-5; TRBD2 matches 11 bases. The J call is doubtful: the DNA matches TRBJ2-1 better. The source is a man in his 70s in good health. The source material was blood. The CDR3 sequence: CSARPTGTSGPGEQFF. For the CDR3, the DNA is TGCAGTGCTAGACCTACCGGGACTAGCGGCCCGGGTGAGCAGTTCTTC.